This T cell receptor beta chain was sequenced for a study of breast tumors, draining lymph nodes, adjacent tissues. General study findings and limits: Tumor TCR diversity was below lymph nodes but above nontumor tissue. Luminal-like breast cancer showed significantly greater tumor-nontumor repertoire similarity than basal-like breast cancer did. Data only fit, rather than demonstrated, lymph node origin of most tumor T cells. Findings are consistent with lymph node origin and intratumoral expansion of most tumor T cells.

Germline CDR1 SNHLY, CDR2 FYNNEI. The length of the CDR3 is 14 residues. Samples came from axillary lymph nodes draining the breast cancer. TCRdb recomputed calls from the multiplex PCR reads with MiXCR, one row per CDR3 protein. The data contain over 150,000 distinct CDR3 sequences, roughly 30% of them singletons. For this clonotype: What it recognizes is unknown.

The sequenced sample consisted of axillary lymph node tissue. This TCR came from a female donor with breast cancer. Some clones in this sample may be carry-over from other donors' samples. The chain couples TRBV2 to TRBJ1-1, with 8 nucleotides matching TRBD1. As DNA, the CDR3 is TGTGCAAAACAGGGGGAGGGACAGAACACTGAAGCTTTCTTT. Translation: CAKQGEGQNTEAFF.